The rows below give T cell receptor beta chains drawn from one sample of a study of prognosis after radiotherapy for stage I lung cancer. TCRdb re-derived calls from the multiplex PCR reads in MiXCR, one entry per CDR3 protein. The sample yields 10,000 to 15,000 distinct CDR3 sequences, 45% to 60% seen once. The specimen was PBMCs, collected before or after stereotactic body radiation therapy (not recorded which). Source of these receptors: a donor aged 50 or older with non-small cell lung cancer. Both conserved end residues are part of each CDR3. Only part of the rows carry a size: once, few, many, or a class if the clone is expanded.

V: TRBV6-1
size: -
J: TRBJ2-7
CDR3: CASSKGQGRRPYF

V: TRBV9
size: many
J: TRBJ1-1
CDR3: CASSPIRGGTEAFF

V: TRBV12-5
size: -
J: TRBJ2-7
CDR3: CASGSYSPGTIGRIYEQYF

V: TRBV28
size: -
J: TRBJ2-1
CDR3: CASSPHLGGSVNEQFF

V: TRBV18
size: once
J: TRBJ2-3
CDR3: CASSPLAGVTDTQYF

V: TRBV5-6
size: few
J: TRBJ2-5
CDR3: CASSSGWKETQYF

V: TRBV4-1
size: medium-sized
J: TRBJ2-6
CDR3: CASSRGVPHSGANVLTF

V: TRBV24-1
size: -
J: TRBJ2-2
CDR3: CATRSNRGRGELFF

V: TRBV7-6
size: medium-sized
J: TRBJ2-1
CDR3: CASSLVVRGEQFF

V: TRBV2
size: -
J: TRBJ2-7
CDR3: CASSEGLSGQGEQYF

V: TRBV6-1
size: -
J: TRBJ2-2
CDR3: CASTPGSAGELFF

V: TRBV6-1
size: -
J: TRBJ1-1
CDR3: CASPKGCPPLNTEAFF

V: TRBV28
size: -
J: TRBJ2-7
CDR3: CASSSGQGFPYEQYF

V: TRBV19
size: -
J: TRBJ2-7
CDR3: CASSILGGSYEQYF

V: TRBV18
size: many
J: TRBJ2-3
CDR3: CASSPTQGERGTDTQYF

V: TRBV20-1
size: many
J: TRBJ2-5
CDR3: CSAREQETQYF

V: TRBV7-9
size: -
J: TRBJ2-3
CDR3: CASSLRVGSTDTQYF

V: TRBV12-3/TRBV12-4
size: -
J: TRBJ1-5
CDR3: CASSLGRGVHPQHF

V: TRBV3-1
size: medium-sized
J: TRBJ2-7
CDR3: CASSRTPSGTSGRLNF

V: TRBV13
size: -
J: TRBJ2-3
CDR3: CASSLLRGTDTQYF

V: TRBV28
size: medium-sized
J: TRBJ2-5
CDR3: CASSSPPSGLNGETQYF

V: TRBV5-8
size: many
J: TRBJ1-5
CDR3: CAGGRGLSNQPQHF

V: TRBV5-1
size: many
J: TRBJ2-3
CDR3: CASSNHNTDTQYF

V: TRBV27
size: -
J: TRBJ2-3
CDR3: CASRLIPGSDTQYF

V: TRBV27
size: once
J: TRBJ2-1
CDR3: CASSLPNSFYPQFF

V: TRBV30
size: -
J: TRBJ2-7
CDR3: CACGSSYEHYF

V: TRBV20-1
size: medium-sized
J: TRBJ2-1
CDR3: CSARVGRGNNEQFF

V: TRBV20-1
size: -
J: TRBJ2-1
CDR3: CSALRGGEPMFF

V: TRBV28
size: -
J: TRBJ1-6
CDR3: CASSPKDRVSSPLHF

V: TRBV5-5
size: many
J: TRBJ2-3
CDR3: CASSLGQTLTDTQYF

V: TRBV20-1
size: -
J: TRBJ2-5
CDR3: CSASPSGRPETQYF

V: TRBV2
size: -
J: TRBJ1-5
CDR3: CASRVGSPNQPQHF

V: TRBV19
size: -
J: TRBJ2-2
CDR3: CASGWQDGTGERFF

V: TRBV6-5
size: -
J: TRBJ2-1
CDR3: CASSYYEGTGWDEQFF

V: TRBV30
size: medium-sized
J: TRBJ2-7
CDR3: CACYDRFSYEQYF

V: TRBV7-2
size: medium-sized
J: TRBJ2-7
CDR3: CASSFGGRGEEQYF

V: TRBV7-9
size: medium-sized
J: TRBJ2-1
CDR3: CASSFPGLAGVREQFF

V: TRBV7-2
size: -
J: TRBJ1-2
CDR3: CASSLVGGQTYGYTF

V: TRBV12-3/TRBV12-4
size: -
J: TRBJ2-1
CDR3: CASSSGTSGRIHEQFF

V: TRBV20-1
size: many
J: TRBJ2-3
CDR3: CSAIQGVTDTQYF

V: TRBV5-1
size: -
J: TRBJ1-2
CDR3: CASSSAGTSNYGYTF

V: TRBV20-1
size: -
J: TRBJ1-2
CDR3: CSASRERGYGYTF

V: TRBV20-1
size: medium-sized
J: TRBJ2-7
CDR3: CSARRQGSSYEQYF

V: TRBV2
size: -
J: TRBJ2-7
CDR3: CASSYESPGTGTYEQYF